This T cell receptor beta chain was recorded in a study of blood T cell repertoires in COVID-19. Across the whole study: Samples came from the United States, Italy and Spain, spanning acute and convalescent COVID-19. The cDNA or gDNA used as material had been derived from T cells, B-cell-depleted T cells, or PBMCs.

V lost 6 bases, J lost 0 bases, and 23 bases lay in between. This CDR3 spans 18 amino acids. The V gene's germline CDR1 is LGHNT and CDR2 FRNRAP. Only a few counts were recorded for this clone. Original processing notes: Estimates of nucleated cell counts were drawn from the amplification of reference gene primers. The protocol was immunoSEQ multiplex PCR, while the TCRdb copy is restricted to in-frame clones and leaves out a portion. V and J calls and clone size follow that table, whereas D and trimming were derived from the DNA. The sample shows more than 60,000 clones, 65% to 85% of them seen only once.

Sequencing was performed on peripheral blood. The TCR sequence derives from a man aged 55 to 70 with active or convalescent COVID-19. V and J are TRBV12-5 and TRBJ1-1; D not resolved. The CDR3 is CASGRPGYLGRVNTEAFF. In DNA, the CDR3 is TGTGCTAGTGGCCGTCCGGGGTATCTCGGGCGGGTGAACACTGAAGCTTTCTTT.